The next 22 T cell receptor beta chains were all read from a single sample in a study of blood T cell repertoires in COVID-19. Clones were sequenced by immunoSEQ multiplex PCR, and TCRdb holds only the in-frame ones, with some missing. The sample records hundreds of thousands of clones, roughly nine tenths being singletons. Sequenced material: PBMCs or T cells enriched from blood (not recorded which). The receptors stem from a man aged 25-45 years who had recovered from COVID-19.

The gene calls are TRBV19 and TRBJ2-7, with D possibly matching TRBD1 (5 bases). The CDR3 contains 15 residues. Germline V lookup: CDR1 LNHDA, CDR2 SQIVND (reference sequence). V was trimmed by 1 base and J by 2 bases, leaving 12 bases between them. This CDR3 is CASSIVDSNPYEQYF. For the CDR3, the DNA is TGTGCCAGTAGTATAGTCGACAGTAACCCCTACGAGCAGTACTTC.

The chain combines TRBV24-1 with TRBJ2-5; 7 bases are shared with TRBD1. V lost 5 bases, J lost 5 bases, and 13 bases stayed unmatched. This CDR3 has 16 residues. Germline V gives CDR1 KGHDR, CDR2 SFDVKD. CDR3: CATSGGGEGGAETQYF. The CDR3 DNA reads TGTGCCACCAGTGGGGGCGGTGAAGGGGGCGCCGAGACCCAGTACTTC.

The rearrangement links TRBV2 to TRBJ1-3; D remains ambiguous. The germline V and J ends were trimmed by 6 bases and 0 bases, with 9 bases remaining between them. The length of the CDR3 is 14 residues. Germline CDR1 reads SNHLY; CDR2 reads FYNNEI. CDR3 sequence: CASSNGGSGNTIYF. The CDR3 DNA reads as TGTGCCAGCAGCAACGGAGGCTCTGGAAACACCATATATTTT.

This chain uses TRBV2 with TRBJ2-3; 11 nucleotides match TRBD2. CDR3 length equals 15 residues. V lost 2 bases to trimming and J lost 6 bases; unmatched junction nucleotides: 4. Germline CDR1 and CDR2: SNHLY and FYNNEI. This chain's CDR3 is CASSEIAGGSDTQYF. The DNA for the CDR3 is TGTGCCAGCAGTGAAATAGCGGGAGGGTCCGATACGCAGTATTTT.

V and J are TRBV30 and TRBJ2-3; TRBD2 aligns across 9 bases. Trimming cost V 2 bases and J 14 bases; bases outside gene matches: 14. CDR1 is GTSNPN, CDR2 SVGIG, per germline (reference sequence). This CDR3 spans 14 amino acids. As DNA, the CDR3 is TGTGCCTGGAGTTCCCCCTACTCCGGGACTAGCTTGTATTTT. It encodes CAWSSPYSGTSLYF.

The V and J genes are TRBV29-1 and TRBJ1-2, with D maybe TRBD1 (5 bases). The CDR3 sequence is 13 residues long. Germline values: CDR1 SQVTM, CDR2 ANQGSEA. Deletions cut 7 bases from V and 4 bases from J, with 16 bases between. CDR3 nucleotide sequence: TGCAGCGGGGGCGGGGCGCCGAGCTATGGCTACACCTTC. Amino acids: CSGGGAPSYGYTF.

The rearrangement joins TRBV7-3 to TRBJ1-3; TRBD1 is a possible D gene (5 bases). The CDR3 spans 14 residues. From germline, CDR1 is SGHTA and CDR2 FQGTGA. V was clipped by 3 bases and J by 4 bases, with 10 bases between them. CDR3 protein: CASSFPGPGNTIYF. In DNA, the CDR3 is TGTGCCAGCAGCTTCCCAGGGCCAGGAAACACCATATATTTT. Complete variable domain (other parts from reference TRBV7-3 and TRBJ1-3): GAGVSQTPSNKVTEKGKYVELRCDPISGHTALYWYRQSLGQGPEFLIYFQGTGAADDSGLPNDRFFAVRPEGSVSTLKIQRTERGDSAVYLCASSFPGPGNTIYFGEGSWLTVV.

The chain combines TRBV7-8 with TRBJ2-1, with TRBD1 as a possible D gene (7 bases). The CDR3 is made up of 18 amino acids. V lost 5 bases and J 1 base, leaving 21 bases between the germline ends. CDR1 and CDR2 (germline): SGHVS, FQNEAQ. The CDR3 nucleotides read TGTGCCAGCAGCGTCCCCCGGCAGGGGGGAAGATCCTACAATGAGCAGTTCTTC. It codes for CASSVPRQGGRSYNEQFF.

Concerning this clone itself: A junction boundary mismatches the germline segment, possibly from a read error. The rearrangement uses TRBV18 and TRBJ2-7; D might be TRBD2 (6 bases). The CDR3 is 12 amino acids. CDR1 KGHSH and CDR2 LQKENI come from the germline V gene. The CDR3 spells CASSPQGGEKNF. The CDR3 nucleotides are TGTGCCAGCTCACCACAGGGAGGAGAGAAAAACTTC.

J is TRBJ2-7 and V is TRBV5-1, with TRBD2 identical over 15 bases. The V and J ends lost 3 bases and 4 bases, in that order; junction bases with no gene match: 5. The CDR3 spans 16 residues. Germline V gene sequence: CDR1 SGHRS, CDR2 YFSETQ. Written as DNA, the CDR3 is TGCGCCAGCAGCTCGGGACTAGCGGGAGGATTTTACGAGCAGTACTTC. Translating it yields CASSSGLAGGFYEQYF.

The chain links TRBV4-1 to TRBJ1-3, with 7 bases identical to TRBD1. The length of the CDR3 is 17 residues. The germline CDR1 and CDR2 sequences are MGHRA and YSYEKL. The J segment lost 3 bases and the V segment lost 2 bases, leaving 10 bases of the junction unmatched. This CDR3 is CASSQRGQGAGGNTIYF. CDR3 bases: TGCGCCAGCAGCCAAAGGGGGCAAGGGGCTGGTGGAAACACCATATATTTT.

This clone was recorded once. V and J are TRBV4-1 and TRBJ2-1, with D possibly being TRBD1 (6 bases). The V and J ends lost 4 bases and 7 bases respectively, with 14 bases between them. The germline CDR1 and CDR2 sequences are MGHRA and YSYEKL. The CDR3 totals 14 residues. CDR3 DNA: TGCGCCAGCAGCCCACAGGGTCCTTTTAATGAGCAGTTCTTC. This sequence encodes CASSPQGPFNEQFF.

The V and J genes are TRBV3-1 (or the pseudogene TRBV3-2) and TRBJ2-2; 7 positions match TRBD1. Germline V gene data show CDR1 as LGHDT and CDR2 as YNNKEL (reference sequence). Trimming removed 1 base from V and 6 bases from J; junction bases left unmatched: 8. This CDR3 has 16 residues. In nucleotides, the CDR3 is TGTGCCAGCAGCCAAGTAGACAGGGTCAAGGCCGGGGAGCTGTTTTTT. Translating it yields CASSQVDRVKAGELFF.

The CDR3 coding sequence is TGCGCCAGCAGCTTGTCAGGGGGGAATCAGCCCCAGCATTTT. Protein: CASSLSGGNQPQHF. This chain links TRBV5-1 with TRBJ1-5, with 7 nucleotides matching TRBD1. Germline V gene data show CDR1 as SGHRS and CDR2 as YFSETQ. The CDR3 is 14 amino acids. V lost 1 base and J lost 4; bases outside the gene matches: 2.

The V and J genes are TRBV7-3 and TRBJ2-1, with a possible D match to TRBD2 (6 bases). With 2 bases removed from V and 9 bases from J, the gap between germline ends came to 8 bases. The germline gives CDR1 SGHTA, CDR2 FQGTGA. There are 12 residues in the CDR3. The CDR3 protein is CASSLGGGEQFF. The CDR3, as DNA: TGTGCCAGCAGCTTAGGGGGAGGTGAGCAGTTCTTC.

V and J are TRBV19 and TRBJ1-2, with D uncertain. The V end lost 3 bases, the J end lost 4 bases, and 15 bases lay between the germline ends. Germline V lookup: CDR1 LNHDA, CDR2 SQIVND (reference sequence). CDR3 length: 15 amino acids. The CDR3 protein is CASSIKSTRSYGYTF. CDR3 bases: TGTGCCAGTAGTATTAAATCCACTAGGAGCTATGGCTACACCTTC.

The chain has TRBV10-1 and TRBJ2-1; TRBD2 matches at 7 bases. The V and J ends lost 4 bases and 3 bases, in that order; junction bases with no gene match: 3. The length of the CDR3 is 14 residues. Germline V lookup: CDR1 WNHNN, CDR2 SYGVQD (reference sequence). The DNA of the CDR3 is TGCGCCAGCAGTGCTGCGGGAGACTACAATGAGCAGTTCTTC. Protein sequence: CASSAAGDYNEQFF.

The chain recombines TRBV24-1 with TRBJ1-2; 10 bases match TRBD1. This CDR3 has 15 amino acids. From germline, CDR1 is KGHDR and CDR2 SFDVKD. V trimming: 7 bases; J trimming: 3 bases; junction bases outside the gene matches: 7. The CDR3 spells CATRAGTGAYYGYTF. CDR3 in DNA: TGTGCCACCAGGGCCGGGACAGGGGCGTACTATGGCTACACCTTC.

V is TRBV29-1 and J is TRBJ2-3; D is perhaps TRBD2 (5 bases). Trimming stripped 4 bases from V and 6 bases from J, with 11 bases between. Germline V gene data show CDR1 as SQVTM and CDR2 as ANQGSEA. The CDR3 sequence is 12 residues long. Here the CDR3 reads CSVVLLADTQYF. The CDR3 coding sequence is TGCAGCGTTGTCCTGTTAGCGGATACGCAGTATTTT.

Written as DNA, the CDR3 is TGTGCCAGCAGCTTGTTTTTAGCGGGATTCACAGATACGCAGTATTTT. Its translation is CASSLFLAGFTDTQYF. J is TRBJ2-3 and V is TRBV5-4, with 8 nucleotides matching TRBD2. This CDR3 has 16 residues. J was trimmed by 2 bases and V by 1 base; bases with no gene match: 6. Germline loops: CDR1 SGHNT, CDR2 YYREEE (reference sequence).

The rearrangement joins TRBV2 to TRBJ1-2; possibly TRBD1 for D (5 bases). The germline CDR1 and CDR2 sequences are SNHLY and FYNNEI. Trimming removed 6 bases from V and 13 bases from J, with 21 bases in between. This CDR3 is built from 13 residues. CDR3 sequence: CASSGGTVFLATF. The CDR3 DNA reads TGTGCCAGCAGCGGAGGGACGGTTTTTCTTGCCACCTTC.

The chain combines TRBV9 with TRBJ2-1, with D possibly matching TRBD1 (6 bases). This CDR3 region has 13 residues. In germline, CDR1 is SGDLS, CDR2 YYNGEE. V shed 3 bases and J shed 6 bases, with 10 bases lying between them. CDR3 sequence reads: CASSALQGNEQFF. In DNA form, the CDR3 reads TGTGCCAGCAGCGCGCTACAGGGCAATGAGCAGTTCTTC.